One T cell receptor (beta chain) is described in this entry. This clone was observed a few times. Its antigen is currently not known. No base quality information exists; no much larger clone differs at one position. The cohort comprised 670 or so healthy bone marrow donors. Cohort members were all nominally healthy when sampled, although unrecorded immune exposures were likely present. The donor tested CMV seronegative, placing the donor among the 350 to 400 seronegative members of the cohort. Every donor gave a peripheral blood sample, and the peripheral blood mononuclear cells from that sample were used for TCR beta sequencing. Genomic DNA extraction from the blood cell samples was performed with the Qiagen DNeasy Blood Extraction Kit. Trimming leaves V shorter by 6 bases and J shorter by 4 bases, with the junction holding 8 bases beyond the gene matches. As encoded in the germline V gene, CDR1 is MNHNS while CDR2 is SASEGT. The CDR3, cysteine through phenylalanine, is 15 amino acids long. CDR3 DNA only is kept here, 45 bases in frame from base 1.

The data belong to a study of cytomegalovirus exposure and HLA in healthy donors (dated by TCRdb to about 2017). In terms of the full investigation: An earlier analysis of 587 of the donors reported about 300 Gb of sequence data and 117 million unique TCR beta sequences obtained from 180 million or so T cells. Class I and class II HLA loci were covered by the typing at four-digit resolution. The number of donors typed differed by locus, with roughly 620-630 for A, B, C, DRB1 and DQB1, over 500 for DQA1, 600 to 610 for DPA1, and some 470 for DPB1. Of the approximately 400 genotyped donors, approximately 80% fell in the genetic ancestry cluster associated with self-reported Caucasian donors. Donor age, sex, ethnicity and CMV serostatus were collected together with the repertoire data. About 300 gigabases of sequencing data and tens of millions of unique TCR sequences were included in an early release covering 550 to 800 HLA-typed donors. The study combined high-throughput TCR immunosequencing, statistical association of individual TCRs with disease status, and machine learning to predict cytomegalovirus infection status. The aim of the study was to test whether cataloging public T cell receptors could identify signatures of past pathogen exposure. The T cell repertoires of under 750 subjects were profiled by immunosequencing and related to cytomegalovirus serostatus. An earlier analysis of about 620 of the donors applied high-throughput TCR beta sequencing to assess whether each TCR beta V gene segment acted as functional or pseudogenic. Along with the roughly 700-subject first cohort, a separate validation cohort of 120 different subjects was used. Rather than drawing on any new phenotypic data, the later analysis identified candidate immune exposures from TCR beta sequences and the way those sequences occurred across donors. To study patterns of TCR occurrence, a later analysis re-analyzed previously published TCR beta repertoires from 600 to 750 donors and added high-resolution HLA genotyping. A later genetic analysis used genome-wide SNP genotypes for 398 of the 666 donors, treating that subset as a discovery cohort. Every discovery cohort repertoire had been produced on one sequencing platform. Among 300 to 450 genotyped donors of the cohort, an average of 235,054 unique TCR beta nucleotide sequences were sequenced per donor, 15% to 20% of them non-productive. Because of strong linkage in the cohort, five DR-DQ haplotypes were treated as single units for association and clustering.

The receptor library was made with the immunoSEQ multiplex PCR assay. The multiplex PCR relied on a mix of 60 forward primers for TCR Vbeta segments and 13 reverse primers for TCR Jbeta segments. The CDR3 region of rearranged TCR beta genes was amplified from genomic DNA by a multiplex PCR assay. The amplified TCR beta libraries were sequenced on the Illumina HiSeq System as 87-base-pair reads. For the original study's pipeline: A later analysis tallied 70 million to 100 million unique TCR beta chains across the 666 repertoires, and around 10 million of those chains were shared by two or more donors. Raw reads were error-corrected and collapsed into unique sequences with a nearest-neighbor algorithm that merged closely related sequences to remove PCR and sequencing errors. To assign V, D and J gene segments, CDR3 sequences were aligned to IMGT reference sequences. For a sequence to be retained, a match of at least six nucleotides to both a V gene segment and a J gene segment was required. A rearrangement was called productive if the CDR3 had no stop codons and remained in frame with V and J, and every other rearrangement was called non-productive. CDR3 was defined according to IMGT convention as the region running from the second conserved V-encoded cysteine to the conserved J-encoded phenylalanine. The earlier analysis of 500 to 650 of the donors excluded any sequence lacking an unambiguous match to a single V gene segment. An earlier analysis of 550 to 650 of the donors classified V segments as functional when productive rearrangements were above 56.7% and as segregating when the standard deviation between donors was above 5%. A statistical classification framework was built to diagnose cytomegalovirus status from the catalog of TCR beta chain sequences. V and J gene assignment, in a later analysis, came from comparing TCR nucleotide sequences with IMGT/GENE-DB human TR gene sequences. The TCRdist pipeline was used in a later analysis to assign CDR3 sequences and most-parsimonious VDJ recombination scenarios. In a later analysis, each TCR beta chain was defined by its CDR3 amino acid sequence together with its V-gene family, and reads lacking a unique V-gene family were excluded. To address suspected cross-contamination and a sequencing artifact, a later analysis removed roughly 580 highly shared, low-generation-probability nucleotide sequences. A later analysis calculated a clonal expansion index for each public chain from normalized within-repertoire ranks of inferred template counts. In a later analysis, generation probabilities were computed with a VDJ recombination model fitted to out-of-frame rearrangements, and the resulting probabilities were checked against IGoR. In a later analysis, hypergeometric tests were used to score TCR-TCR, TCR-HLA and TCR-CMV co-occurrence, with a repertoire-size bias correction applied to TCR pairs. To estimate false discovery rates, a later analysis permuted the HLA or CMV assignments 20 times. In a later analysis, co-occurring TCRs were grouped using DBSCAN, and TCRdist sequence similarity was added for clustering within HLA-allele-positive subsets. Repertoires with fewer than 30,000 or more than 120,000 public chains, plus five repertoires with anomalous nucleotide sharing, were excluded from co-occurrence clustering. TCRdb retrieved this table from immuneACCESS and kept in-frame rearrangements only. Not all clones are present; in checked studies, unresolved V genes account for under half, and no reason is known for the remainder. V and J calls and clone size are copied from that table; D and trimming were computed from the DNA. The sample data list roughly 80,000 clones, and approximately 84% of these were observed just once. The top ten clones comprise around 2.4% of the sample.

General study outcomes and caveats: The authors suggested that the approach could potentially be extended to other disease states and immunological phenotypes. The 87-base-pair reads could not distinguish some IMGT-functional V segments, including TRBV6-2 and TRBV6-3, so those segments were excluded. Cytomegalovirus status was reported to be diagnosed by the classifier with high specificity and sensitivity in both the original and validation cohorts. Most TCR sequences were observed very rarely across donors, whereas some public TCRs were present in many individuals. Because counts were too low, roughly 17 rarely observed V segments, including chromosome 9 orphons, were left out of the earlier analysis of approximately 580 of the donors. Several of the top co-occurrence clusters appeared to be linked to parvovirus B19, influenza, CMV and Epstein-Barr virus, according to a later analysis. At a false discovery rate of 0.05, a later analysis linked approximately 18,000 TCR beta sequences to specific HLA alleles. Immune exposure information for the cohort was limited to CMV serostatus. A group of highly shared sequence variants was considered likely to be a technical artifact of the sequencing pipeline. A later analysis found that HLA-associated TCR beta chains were more clonally expanded and had lower generation probabilities than equally common non-associated chains. The presence/absence analyses assumed that sequencing depth was roughly uniform across donors, and that assumption may not be true. In the study, about 150 TCR beta chains were listed as associated with cytomegalovirus. According to a later analysis, most CMV-associated TCR beta chains appeared to be HLA-restricted, and the HLA associations seemed to be driven largely by CMV exposure. Broadly in line with IMGT annotations, most TCR beta V segments showed up in productive rearrangements about 90% or about 30% of the time in an earlier analysis of 587 of the donors. Only TCR beta chains were sequenced in this cohort, and the absence of alpha or paired-chain data limited detectable features. A further reported finding was that TCR beta sequences accurately predicted the HLA-A and HLA-B alleles for most subjects in the first cohort. In a later analysis, the rate of TCR association differed among HLA loci, with DRB1 alleles having the most associated TCRs and HLA-C alleles having the fewest. When HLA alleles, especially DR and DQ, strongly co-occurred, TCR associations were difficult to assign to individual alleles. A later genetic analysis associated a missense DCLRE1C variant with V-gene and J-gene trimming of TCR beta chains, and an independent cohort replicated the association. In vitro tests confirmed that a few of the cytomegalovirus-associated TCR beta chains recognize cytomegalovirus antigens. In a later genetic analysis, fewer N-insertions in productive TCRs were reported among donors in an Asian-associated ancestry cluster than the roughly 700-donor mean. Correlated functional status among segregating V segments might reflect linkage disequilibrium, but an unknown experimental factor could not be ruled out. HLA typing was unavailable for some donors at each locus, so association tests used only the typed subset.

Here the chain combines TRBV6-1 and TRBJ2-1, and TRBD2 matches 8 of the central bases. This receptor was taken from a woman aged 50 to 60 in good health and CMV-seronegative. Material for sequencing was PBMCs. The CDR3 region reads CASRLSGSTYNEQFF. Here is the DNA: TGTGCCAGCAGATTAAGCGGGAGCACTTACAATGAGCAGTTCTTC.